The entry below gives a single TCR beta chain sequence along with its context. Its antigen is unidentified. The sample comes from a study of T cell responses to AZD1222 COVID-19 vaccine. Points from the study as a whole: At baseline, seropositivity was found in only a handful of AZD1222 recipients. Dominant CD4 TCR responses targeted spike regions 160-218 and 743-854.

V trimming: 4 bases; J trimming: 4 bases; junction bases outside the gene matches: 2. The CDR3 totals 14 residues. Germline-derived CDR1 and CDR2 are SGHRS and YFSETQ. Here immunoSEQ multiplex PCR was the method, and the copy in TCRdb shows in-frame clones only, minus some. The table has over 95,000 clones, around 84% seen once. The specimen was peripheral blood, collected 28 days after the second AZD1222 dose. The clonotype originates from an adult who received the AZD1222 COVID-19 vaccine. J is TRBJ1-4 and V is TRBV5-1, with TRBD1 matching 9 bases. The CDR3 spells CASSRTGVNEKLFF. DNA of the CDR3: TGCGCCAGCAGCAGGACAGGGGTTAATGAAAAACTGTTTTTT.